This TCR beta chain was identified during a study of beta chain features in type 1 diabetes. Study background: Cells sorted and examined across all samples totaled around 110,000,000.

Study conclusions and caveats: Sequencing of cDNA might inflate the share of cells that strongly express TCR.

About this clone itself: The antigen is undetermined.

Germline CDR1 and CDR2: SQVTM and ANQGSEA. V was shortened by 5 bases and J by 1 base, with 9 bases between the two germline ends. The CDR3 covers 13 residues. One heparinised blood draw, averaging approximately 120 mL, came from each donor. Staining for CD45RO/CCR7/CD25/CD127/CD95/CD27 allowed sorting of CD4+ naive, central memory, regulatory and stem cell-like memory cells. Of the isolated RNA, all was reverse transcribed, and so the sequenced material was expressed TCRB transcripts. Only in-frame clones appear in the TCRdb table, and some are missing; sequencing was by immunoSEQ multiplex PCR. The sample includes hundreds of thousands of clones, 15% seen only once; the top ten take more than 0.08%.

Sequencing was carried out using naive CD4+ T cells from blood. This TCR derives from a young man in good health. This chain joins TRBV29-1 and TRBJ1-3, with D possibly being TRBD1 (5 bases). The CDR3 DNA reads TGCAGCGTTTCCGACAGTTCTGGAAACACCATATATTTT. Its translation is CSVSDSSGNTIYF.